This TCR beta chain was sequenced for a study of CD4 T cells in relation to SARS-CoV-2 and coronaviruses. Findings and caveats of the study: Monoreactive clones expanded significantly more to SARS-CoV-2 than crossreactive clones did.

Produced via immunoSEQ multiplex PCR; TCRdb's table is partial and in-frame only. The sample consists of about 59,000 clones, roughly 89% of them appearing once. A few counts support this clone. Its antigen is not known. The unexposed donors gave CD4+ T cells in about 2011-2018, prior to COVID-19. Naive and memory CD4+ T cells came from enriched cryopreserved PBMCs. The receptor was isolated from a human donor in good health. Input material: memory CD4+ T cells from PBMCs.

The CDR3 is CASSGGRGNQPQHF. Written as DNA, the CDR3 is TGTGCCAGCAGTGGGGGCAGGGGTAATCAGCCCCAGCATTTT. The rearrangement links TRBV2 to TRBJ1-5; possibly TRBD1 for D (6 bases). The CDR3 runs to 14 residues. V shed 4 bases and J shed 4 bases, with 11 bases lying between them. The germline V gene has CDR1 SNHLY and CDR2 FYNNEI.